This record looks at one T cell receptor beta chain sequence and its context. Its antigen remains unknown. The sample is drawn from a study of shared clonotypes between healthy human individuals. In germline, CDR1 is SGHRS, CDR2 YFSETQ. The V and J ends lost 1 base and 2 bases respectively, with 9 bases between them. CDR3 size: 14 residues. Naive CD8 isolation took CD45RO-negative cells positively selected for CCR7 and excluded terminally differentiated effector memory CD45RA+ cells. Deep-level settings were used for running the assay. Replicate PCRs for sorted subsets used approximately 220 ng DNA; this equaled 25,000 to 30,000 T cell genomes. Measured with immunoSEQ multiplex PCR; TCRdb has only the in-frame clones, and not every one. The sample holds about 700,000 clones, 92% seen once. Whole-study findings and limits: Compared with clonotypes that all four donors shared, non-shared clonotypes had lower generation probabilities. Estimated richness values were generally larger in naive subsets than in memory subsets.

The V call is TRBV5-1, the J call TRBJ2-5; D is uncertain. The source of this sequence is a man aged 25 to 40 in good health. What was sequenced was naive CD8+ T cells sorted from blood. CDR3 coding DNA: TGCGCCAGCAGCTTGTGGGCAGCTCAAGAGACCCAGTACTTC. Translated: CASSLWAAQETQYF.